This TCR beta chain is from a study of tumor-infiltrating lymphocytes in primary liver carcinoma. Study information: Recorded tumor stage was T1-T3 N0M0, with diameters of about 4.2 to 10 cm. General study findings and limits: Blood had a significantly lower top-250-clone fraction than tumors did (p = 0.039).

Using a constant-region primer together with ProtoScript II reverse transcriptase, TCR beta cDNA was made from roughly 540 ng of total RNA. Investigators got TCR beta libraries out of three nested multiplex PCR rounds, done with slightly modified ARM-PCR. The opening two PCR rounds, about 11 cycles each, paired TRBV1-TRBV30 forward primers with a C-beta reverse primer. TCRdb called the multiplex PCR reads again in MiXCR, with one record for every CDR3 protein. The data show 95,000 to 150,000 distinct CDR3 sequences, with less than 75% seen just once and roughly 7.3% held by the top ten. This clonotype was recorded only once. The antigen is undetermined. Relative to the germline gene, one junction end is altered; a read error may explain this. The CDR3 sequence is 19 residues long. Germline loops: CDR1 MNHNS, CDR2 SASEGT. RNA and DNA were co-extracted from about 20-30 mg of unsorted bulk tissue. Every patient in the cohort had a primary liver carcinoma. That carcinoma was treated by surgical resection. Infection with HBV was chronic in patients; they were treatment-naive.

The V gene is TRBV6-1, the J gene TRBJ2-4, with 10 positions matching TRBD2. The TCR sequence derives from a woman aged 55-69 years with primary liver carcinoma and hepatitis B virus infection. Sequencing was carried out using tumor-adjacent normal liver tissue. In DNA form, the CDR3 reads TGTGCCAGCAGTGATGAGGCAAGCGGGAGGGCTAGCGCCAAAAACATTCAGAACTTC. Amino acid sequence: CASSDEASGRASAKNIQNF.